The sequence of this T cell receptor (beta chain) was determined in a study of long-term antiretroviral therapy in people with HIV. Study-wide results and caveats: At every time point, clones expanded before ART dominated the repertoire. ART adherence, viral resistance and therapy changes were not recorded. Blood specimens, gathered between about 2004 and 2017, were possibly obtained under older ART regimens. Diversity increased after ART yet remained lower than in transplant donor controls.

Concerning this clone itself: Its specificity is unknown.

At the survey level, the v3.0 immunoSEQ assay was run. Libraries were prepared by immunoSEQ multiplex PCR; TCRdb keeps only in-frame clonotypes and omits some of them. Among 19,000 or so clones listed, roughly 80% were seen once. The V gene lost 6 bases and the J gene lost 0 bases, with 13 bases spanning the gap. The CDR3 is 15 residues long. In germline, CDR1 is MNHNS, CDR2 SASEGT. Sequenced here: unsorted PBMCs, sampled 0.2 years after starting antiretroviral therapy. This chain links TRBV6-1 with TRBJ2-3; weak D call: TRBD2 (6 bases). This clonotype was obtained from a woman aged 40 to 50 with HIV. The CDR3, as DNA: TGTGCCAGCAGCGAACTAGCTGGAAGCACAGATACGCAGTATTTT. Translation gives CASSELAGSTDTQYF.